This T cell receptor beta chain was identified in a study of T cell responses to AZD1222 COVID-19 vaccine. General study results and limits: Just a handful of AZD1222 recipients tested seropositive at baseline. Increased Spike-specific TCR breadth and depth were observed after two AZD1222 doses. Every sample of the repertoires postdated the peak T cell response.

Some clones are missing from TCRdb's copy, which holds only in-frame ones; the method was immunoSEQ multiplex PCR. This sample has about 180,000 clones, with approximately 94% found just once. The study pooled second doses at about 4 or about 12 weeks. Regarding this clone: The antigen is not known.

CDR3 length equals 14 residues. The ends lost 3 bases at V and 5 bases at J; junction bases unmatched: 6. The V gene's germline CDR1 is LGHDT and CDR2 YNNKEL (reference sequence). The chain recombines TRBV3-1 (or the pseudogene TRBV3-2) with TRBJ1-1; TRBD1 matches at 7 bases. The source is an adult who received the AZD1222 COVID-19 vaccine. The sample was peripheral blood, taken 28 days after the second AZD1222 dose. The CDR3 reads CASSQLTGETEAFF. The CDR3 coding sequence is TGTGCCAGCAGCCAGCTTACAGGGGAGACTGAAGCTTTCTTT.